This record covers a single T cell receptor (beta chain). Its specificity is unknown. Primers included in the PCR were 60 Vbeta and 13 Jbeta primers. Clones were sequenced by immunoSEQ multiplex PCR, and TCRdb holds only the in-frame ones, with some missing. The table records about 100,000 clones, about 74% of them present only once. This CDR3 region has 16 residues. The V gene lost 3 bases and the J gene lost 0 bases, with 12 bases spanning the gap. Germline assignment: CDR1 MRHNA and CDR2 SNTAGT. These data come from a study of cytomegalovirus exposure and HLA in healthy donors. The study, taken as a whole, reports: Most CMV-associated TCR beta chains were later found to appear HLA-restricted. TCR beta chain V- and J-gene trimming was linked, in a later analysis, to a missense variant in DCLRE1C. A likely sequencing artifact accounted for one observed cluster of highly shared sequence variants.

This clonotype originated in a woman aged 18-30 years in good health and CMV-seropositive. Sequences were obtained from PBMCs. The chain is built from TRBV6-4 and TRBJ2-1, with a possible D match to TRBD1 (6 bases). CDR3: CASSDAGTNSYNEQFF. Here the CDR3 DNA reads TGTGCCAGCAGTGATGCCGGGACAAACTCCTACAATGAGCAGTTCTTC.